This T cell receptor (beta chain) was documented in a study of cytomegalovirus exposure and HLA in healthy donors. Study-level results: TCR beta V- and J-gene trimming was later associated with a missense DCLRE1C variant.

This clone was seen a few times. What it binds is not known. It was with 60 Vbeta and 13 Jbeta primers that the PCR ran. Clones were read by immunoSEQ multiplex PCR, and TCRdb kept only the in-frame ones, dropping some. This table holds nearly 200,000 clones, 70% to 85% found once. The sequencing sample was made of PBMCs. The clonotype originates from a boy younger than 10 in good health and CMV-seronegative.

The CDR3, as DNA: TGTGCCAGCAGCTTACAGGCAGACTACGAGCAGTACTTC. It encodes CASSLQADYEQYF. This chain links TRBV11-2 with TRBJ2-7; D gene unclear. V lost 2 bases, J lost 3 bases, and 8 bases lay in between. The CDR3 sequence is 13 residues long. The germline gives CDR1 SGHAT, CDR2 FQNNGV.